The entry that follows covers one T cell receptor beta chain sequence. Its antigen remains unidentified. Per germline, CDR1 SGHRS and CDR2 YFSETQ. The CDR3 extends over 15 amino acids. V lost 6 bases to trimming and J lost 4 bases; unmatched junction nucleotides: 7. The entry originates in a study of graft-versus-host responses after intestinal transplantation. About the research overall: Multivisceral, liver-intestinal, or isolated intestinal transplants were received by the recipients. Tacrolimus plus steroids were given to all recipients for 3 to 4 years, preceded by anti-thymocyte globulin induction. Study-level findings and limits: Declines in HvG clones occurring early post-transplant were associated with peak circulating GvH clone levels.

Intraepithelial plus lamina propria lymphocytes were released by processing graft tissue. Assay used: immunoSEQ multiplex PCR; TCRdb lists only in-frame clones, some missing. The table shows approximately 16,000 clones, with around 64% occurring only once. The chain joins TRBV5-1 to TRBJ1-1; the match to TRBD1 covers 12 bases. The origin of this receptor is a human patient who received an intestinal transplant, so some T cells may come from the graft donor. The specimen was ileum tissue, collected 700 to 800 days after intestinal transplantation. The CDR3 region is CASNSGTGGRTEAFF. Here the CDR3 DNA reads TGCGCCAGCAACTCCGGGACAGGGGGCCGCACTGAAGCTTTCTTT.